The T cell receptor beta chain under discussion was sequenced for a study of blood T cell repertoires in COVID-19. Study overall: Whether acute or convalescent, the COVID-19 samples came from the United States, Italy and Spain. In each case, the material was cDNA or gDNA derived from T cells, B-cell-depleted T cells, or PBMCs.

The V segment lost 4 bases and the J segment 4 bases; nucleotides outside the gene matches: 10. Germline CDR1 is SGHDT and CDR2 is YYEEEE. The CDR3 covers 16 residues. Data came from immunoSEQ multiplex PCR; TCRdb stores just in-frame clones and leaves some out. Of about 300,000 clones detected, 85% appear once; the ten largest clones hold under 3%. Each participant's cohort was designated according to participant-reported clinical history. The source is a woman between 45 and 65 years old who had recovered from COVID-19. The sequenced material came from PBMCs or T cells enriched from blood (not recorded which). This chain links TRBV5-6 with TRBJ2-3; 9 positions match TRBD2. CDR3 bases: TGTGCCAGCAGCGCGGGAGGGACAGTGAGGGCAGATACGCAGTATTTT. This encodes CASSAGGTVRADTQYF.